Presented here are 10 T cell receptor beta chains from one specimen sequenced in a study of blood T cell repertoires in COVID-19. Using immunoSEQ multiplex PCR, the repertoire was profiled, and TCRdb retains in-frame clones only, with some absent. This table holds about 380,000 clones, roughly 90% found once. The sequenced sample was PBMCs or T cells enriched from blood (not recorded which). These receptors came from a woman in her 30s who had recovered from COVID-19.

The chain uses TRBV11-2 and TRBJ2-7; 13 bases fit TRBD2. Germline V CDR1 and CDR2: SGHAT, FQNNGV. After removal of 5 bases from V and 4 bases from J, the junction contained 5 bases not matched to a gene. CDR3 length: 15 amino acids. Here the CDR3 DNA reads TGTGCCAGCAGCCCACTAGCGGGGGGGCCATACGAGCAGTACTTC. Translating it yields CASSPLAGGPYEQYF.

Written as DNA, the CDR3 is TGTGCCAGCAGGACAGCTATCCTCAACGAGCAGTACTTC. It translates to CASRTAILNEQYF. The chain couples TRBV6-5 to TRBJ2-7; tentatively, D is TRBD1 (5 bases). Per the germline V gene, CDR1 is MNHEY and CDR2 is SVGAGI. CDR3 length equals 13 residues. V lost 6 bases and J 5 bases, leaving 14 bases between the germline ends.

The J gene is TRBJ2-7, the V gene TRBV9; 7 bases align to TRBD2. The CDR3 totals 13 residues. In germline, CDR1 is SGDLS, CDR2 YYNGEE. J lost 3 bases, V lost 2 bases, and 2 bases had no gene match. The CDR3 spells CASSVLAGYEQYF. The CDR3 DNA is TGTGCCAGCAGCGTTTTAGCGGGCTACGAGCAGTACTTC. The whole variable domain, filled in from reference TRBV9 and TRBJ2-7, reads DSGVTQTPKHLITATGQRVTLRCSPRSGDLSVYWYQQSLDQGLQFLIQYYNGEERAKGNILERFSAQQFPDLHSELNLSSLELGDSALYFCASSVLAGYEQYFGPGTRLTVT.

V and J are TRBV28 and TRBJ1-4; the match to TRBD1 covers 8 bases. The V segment lost 5 bases and the J segment 2 bases; nucleotides outside the gene matches: 13. This CDR3 spans 18 amino acids. CDR1 and CDR2 (germline): MDHEN, SYDVKM. The CDR3 is CASSASRGPIRTNEKLFF. DNA of the CDR3: TGTGCCAGCAGTGCCTCCAGGGGGCCAATAAGGACTAATGAAAAACTGTTTTTT.

This clone occurred once. The rearrangement uses TRBV7-3 and TRBJ1-1; unclear D gene. Looked up from germline, CDR1 is SGHTA and CDR2 is FQGTGA. The germline V and J ends were trimmed by 6 bases and 5 bases, with 19 bases remaining between them. CDR3 length: 15 amino acids. In nucleotides, the CDR3 is TGTGCCAGCAGTTTAGCTGGGTCCCGCGGGACTGAAGCTTTCTTT. This translates into CASSLAGSRGTEAFF.

The chain combines TRBV4-2 with TRBJ1-2; D unresolved. Trimming stripped 3 bases from V and 14 bases from J, with 16 bases between. The length of the CDR3 is 12 residues. Germline V CDR1 and CDR2: LGHNA, YNFKEQ. The CDR3 region has the DNA TGTGCCAGCAGCCACACCGACGGGAGCCAAACCTTC. This gives the protein CASSHTDGSQTF.

This chain connects TRBV19 to TRBJ1-2; D might be TRBD1 (5 bases). This CDR3 region has 13 residues. V lost 6 bases, J lost 7 bases, and 15 bases lay in between. Germline V gene lookup returns CDR1 LNHDA and CDR2 SQIVND (reference sequence). The CDR3 loop is CASSPDTNIGYTF. The CDR3 region has the DNA TGTGCCAGTAGCCCGGACACTAATATTGGCTACACCTTC.

This clone was found once. The chain combines TRBV5-4 with TRBJ2-1; 11 positions match TRBD1. Germline CDR1 reads SGHNT; CDR2 reads YYREEE (reference sequence). Trimming removed 4 bases from V and 6 bases from J; junction bases left unmatched: 12. CDR3 size: 17 residues. The CDR3: CASSLGQGVSNLNEQFF. The CDR3 coding sequence is TGTGCCAGCAGCCTGGGACAGGGGGTTTCGAACCTCAATGAGCAGTTCTTC.

The chain is built from TRBV19 and TRBJ1-2; D perhaps matches TRBD1 (6 bases). The length of the CDR3 is 15 residues. Germline CDR1 reads LNHDA; CDR2 reads SQIVND (reference sequence). Between the trimmed V and J ends, which lost 6 bases and 6 bases, there was a span of 20 bases. CDR3 nucleotide sequence: TGTGCCAGTAGATCTATCATGTCAGGGGTGGATGGCTACACCTTC. Protein sequence: CASRSIMSGVDGYTF.

The chain is built from TRBV19 and TRBJ1-5, with 7 positions matching TRBD1. Losses at the gene ends were 2 bases for V and 7 bases for J; bases not matched to a gene: 8. This CDR3 comprises 15 residues. CDR1 and CDR2 (germline): LNHDA, SQIVND (reference sequence). The CDR3 region is CASSIMEGAAQPQHF. The CDR3 nucleotides are TGTGCCAGTAGTATAATGGAGGGGGCCGCGCAGCCCCAGCATTTT. The full variable domain, completed using reference TRBV19 and TRBJ1-5, is DGGITQSPKYLFRKEGQNVTLSCEQNLNHDAMYWYRQDPGQGLRLIYYSQIVNDFQKGDIAEGYSVSREKKESFPLTVTSAQKNPTAFYLCASSIMEGAAQPQHFGDGTRLSIL.